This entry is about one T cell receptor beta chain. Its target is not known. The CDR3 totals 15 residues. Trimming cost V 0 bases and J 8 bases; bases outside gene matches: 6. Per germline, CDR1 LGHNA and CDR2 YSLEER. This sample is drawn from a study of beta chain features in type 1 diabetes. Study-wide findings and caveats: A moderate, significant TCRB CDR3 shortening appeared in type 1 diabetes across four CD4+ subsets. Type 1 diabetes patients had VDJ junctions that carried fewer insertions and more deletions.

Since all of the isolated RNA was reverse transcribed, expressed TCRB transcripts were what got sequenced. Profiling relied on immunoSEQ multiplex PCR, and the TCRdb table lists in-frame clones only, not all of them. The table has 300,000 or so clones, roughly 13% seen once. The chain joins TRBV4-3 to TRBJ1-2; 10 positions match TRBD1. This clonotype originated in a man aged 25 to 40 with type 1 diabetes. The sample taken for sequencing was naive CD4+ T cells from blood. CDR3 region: CASSQDRQGAGGYTF. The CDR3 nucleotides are TGCGCCAGCAGCCAAGACCGACAGGGGGCGGGAGGCTACACCTTC.